Each of the 28 T cell receptor beta chains below was sequenced from the same sample in a study of T cell responses to AZD1222 COVID-19 vaccine. Here immunoSEQ multiplex PCR was the method, and the copy in TCRdb shows in-frame clones only, minus some. Here the sample spans some 120,000 clones, about 80% being singletons. Sequenced material: peripheral blood, taken on day 0 of AZD1222 vaccination. These receptor sequences come from an adult in good health.

V gene TRBV24-1 combines with J gene TRBJ2-7; D is unresolved. CDR3 size: 14 residues. Trimming removed 4 bases from V and 3 bases from J, with 12 bases in between. CDR1 and CDR2 (germline): KGHDR, SFDVKD. Written as DNA, the CDR3 is TGTGCCACCAGTGAGTCCACCTCTCGCTACGAGCAGTACTTC. Amino acids: CATSESTSRYEQYF.

Within the sample, this clone is medium-sized (0.01 to 0.1%). The V gene is TRBV6-4, the J gene TRBJ2-2; 12 nucleotides align to TRBD2. Germline CDR1 MRHNA, CDR2 SNTAGT. The junction had 6 bases not matched to a gene; V was cut back by 6 bases and J by 4 bases. CDR3 size: 16 residues. CDR3 loop: CASSDGLAGSTGELFF. The CDR3 bases are TGTGCCAGCAGCGATGGACTAGCGGGATCCACCGGGGAGCTGTTTTTT.

The gene calls are TRBV28 and TRBJ2-3; 12 nucleotides align to TRBD2. With V trimmed by 8 bases and J by 8 bases, 5 bases remained unmatched. The length of the CDR3 is 13 residues. The germline gives CDR1 MDHEN, CDR2 SYDVKM. CDR3 in DNA: TGTGCCAGCGTACTAGCGGGAGGCGGTACGCAGTATTTT. Translation: CASVLAGGGTQYF.

The V and J genes are TRBV18 and TRBJ1-1; D may be TRBD1 (5 bases). V lost 5 bases to trimming and J lost 1 base, with 8 bases between them. The CDR3 consists of 13 residues. Germline CDR1 and CDR2: KGHSH and LQKENI. The chain's CDR3 is CASSWDQNTEAFF. The DNA for the CDR3 is TGTGCCAGCTCATGGGACCAGAACACTGAAGCTTTCTTT.

The chain couples TRBV18 to TRBJ2-7; 7 positions agree with TRBD1. V lost 3 bases, J lost 0 bases, and 5 bases stayed unmatched. Germline V gives CDR1 KGHSH, CDR2 LQKENI. The CDR3 sequence is 15 residues long. CDR3 in DNA: TGTGCCAGCTCACCGCTGGGACAGCTCTCCTACGAGCAGTACTTC. It yields the protein CASSPLGQLSYEQYF. The whole variable domain, remainder taken from reference TRBV18 and TRBJ2-7, is NAGVMQNPRHLVRRRGQEARLRCSPMKGHSHVYWYRQLPEEGLKFMVYLQKENIIDESGMPKERFSAEFPKEGPSILRIQQVVRGDSAAYFCASSPLGQLSYEQYFGPGTRLTVT.

The chain uses TRBV10-2 and TRBJ2-1; D is possibly TRBD1 or TRBD2 (6 bases each). In germline, CDR1 is WSHSY, CDR2 SAAADI. The CDR3 sequence is 15 residues long. Trimming shortened V by 2 bases and J by 7 bases, and 15 bases separated the two germline ends. CDR3 DNA: TGCGCCAGCAGTGAGCAGGAGGGGGGCAGAAATGAGCAGTTCTTC. This encodes CASSEQEGGRNEQFF.

V gene TRBV6-6 combines with J gene TRBJ1-2; 8 nucleotides line up with TRBD1. CDR3 length: 15 amino acids. CDR1 is MNHNY and CDR2 is SVGAGI in the germline V gene (reference sequence). The junction had 7 bases not matched to a gene; V was cut back by 2 bases and J by 5 bases. This CDR3 reads CASSYPQGAAYGYTF. CDR3 bases: TGTGCCAGCAGTTACCCTCAGGGGGCGGCTTATGGCTACACCTTC.

The chain recombines TRBV4-1 with TRBJ1-2, with D uncertain. In germline, CDR1 is MGHRA, CDR2 YSYEKL. The V gene lost 1 base and the J gene lost 2 bases, with 8 bases spanning the gap. This CDR3 comprises 14 residues. CDR3 sequence reads: CASSQVTGNYGYTF. The CDR3 DNA is TGCGCCAGCAGCCAAGTGACGGGGAACTATGGCTACACCTTC.

The chain combines TRBV10-3 with TRBJ2-1, with 8 nucleotides matching TRBD2. Germline V gene lookup returns CDR1 ENHRY and CDR2 SYGVKD. Trimming cost V 4 bases and J 0 bases; bases outside gene matches: 5. The CDR3 runs 16 residues. CDR3 in amino acids: CAISATSGISYNEQFF. The CDR3 nucleotides are TGTGCCATCAGTGCTACTAGCGGCATCTCCTACAATGAGCAGTTCTTC.

The chain employs TRBV28 and TRBJ2-1, with D maybe TRBD2 (6 bases). CDR1 MDHEN and CDR2 SYDVKM come from the germline V gene. The CDR3 loop spans 16 amino acids. The V gene lost 2 bases and the J gene lost 7 bases, with 18 bases spanning the gap. This CDR3 reads CASSLNGRGGLNEQFF. Written as DNA, the CDR3 is TGTGCCAGCAGTTTAAATGGGCGGGGCGGGTTGAATGAGCAGTTCTTC. The whole variable domain, filled in from reference TRBV28 and TRBJ2-1, reads DVKVTQSSRYLVKRTGEKVFLECVQDMDHENMFWYRQDPGLGLRLIYFSYDVKMKEKGDIPEGYSVSREKKERFSLILESASTNQTSMYLCASSLNGRGGLNEQFFGPGTRLTVL.

This clone has ten or more counts. V usage is TRBV4-2 and J usage is TRBJ1-5; D not certain. In germline, CDR1 is LGHNA, CDR2 YNFKEQ. The CDR3 length is 12 residues. V was shortened by 4 bases and J by 7 bases, with 8 bases between the two germline ends. In DNA, the CDR3 is TGTGCCAGCAGCCTTGGAGAGCAGCCCCAGCATTTT. This encodes CASSLGEQPQHF.

The chain is built from TRBV24-1 and TRBJ2-1, with 9 positions matching TRBD1. The length of the CDR3 is 15 residues. J lost 7 bases, V lost 7 bases, and 10 bases had no gene match. Germline values: CDR1 KGHDR, CDR2 SFDVKD. CDR3 sequence reads: CATSYRGPGVNEQFF. Here the CDR3 DNA reads TGTGCCACCAGCTACAGGGGGCCCGGAGTAAATGAGCAGTTCTTC.

This chain uses TRBV19 with TRBJ1-3, with 8 bases lining up with TRBD1. The CDR3 is made up of 14 amino acids. Germline trimming cut 6 bases from V and 3 bases from J; bases unmatched to any gene: 4. CDR1 is LNHDA and CDR2 is SQIVND in the germline V gene (reference sequence). The CDR3 bases are TGTGCCAGTAGCCGACAGGGGAGTGGAAACACCATATATTTT. Translating gives CASSRQGSGNTIYF. Filled out from reference TRBV19 and TRBJ1-3, the complete variable domain reads DGGITQSPKYLFRKEGQNVTLSCEQNLNHDAMYWYRQDPGQGLRLIYYSQIVNDFQKGDIAEGYSVSREKKESFPLTVTSAQKNPTAFYLCASSRQGSGNTIYFGEGSWLTVV.

Details on this clone: One end of the junction varies from germline; a read error may be responsible. The chain carries TRBV6-2 or TRBV6-3 and TRBJ2-7, with 11 bases fitting TRBD1. Germline V gives CDR1 MNHEY, CDR2 SVGEGT. This CDR3 region has 16 residues. The CDR3 sequence is CASSDSGTGGNYEQYF. The DNA for the CDR3 is TGTGCCAGCAGTGACTCCGGGACAGGGGGGAACTACGAGCAGTACTTC.

The CDR3 is CASSDQQGNGYTF. The CDR3 DNA is TGTGCCAGCAGTGACCAACAGGGAAATGGCTACACCTTC. This chain connects TRBV6-1 to TRBJ1-2, with D possibly matching TRBD1 (6 bases). Germline V gives CDR1 MNHNS, CDR2 SASEGT. V lost 3 bases and J lost 6, with 11 bases in between. The CDR3 has 13 amino acids.

This clone was picked up a small number of times. V is TRBV7-9 and J is TRBJ2-7, with D possibly matching TRBD2 (6 bases). The CDR3 has 14 residues. Looked up from germline, CDR1 is SEHNR and CDR2 is FQNEAQ (reference sequence). Trimming left V 5 bases short and J 2 bases short, with 13 bases between. As DNA, the CDR3 is TGTGCCAGCAGCCGGGCGGGATCAACCTACGAGCAGTACTTC. Translated, it gives CASSRAGSTYEQYF. Complete variable domain (other parts from reference TRBV7-9 and TRBJ2-7): DTGVSQNPRHKITKRGQNVTFRCDPISEHNRLYWYRQTLGQGPEFLTYFQNEAQLEKSRLLSDRFSAERPKGSFSTLEIQRTEQGDSAMYLCASSRAGSTYEQYFGPGTRLTVT.

This sequence joins TRBV30 and TRBJ1-2; 8 nucleotides line up with TRBD1. CDR1 is GTSNPN and CDR2 is SVGIG in the germline V gene (reference sequence). The CDR3 has 16 amino acids. V gave up 2 bases and J gave up 2 bases; unmatched junction bases: 10. The CDR3 reads CAWSPFGTGGNYGYTF. CDR3 nucleotides: TGTGCCTGGAGTCCCTTTGGGACAGGCGGAAACTATGGCTACACCTTC.

The chain carries TRBV12-3 or TRBV12-4 and TRBJ2-2; D not resolved. Trimming took off 3 bases at V and 7 bases at J, with 6 bases between the two ends. The CDR3 is 12 amino acids. This chain's CDR3 is CASSFVGGELFF. The CDR3 DNA follows: TGTGCCAGCAGTTTTGTGGGCGGGGAGCTGTTTTTT.

This clone has a single count. The chain employs TRBV5-1 and TRBJ1-6, with D unresolved. Germline V gene sequence: CDR1 SGHRS, CDR2 YFSETQ. Trimming shortened V by 0 bases and J by 0 bases, and 7 bases separated the two germline ends. CDR3 length: 16 residues. CDR3 loop: CASSLVTSSYNSPLHF. The CDR3 DNA follows: TGCGCCAGCAGCTTGGTAACGAGCTCCTATAATTCACCCCTCCACTTT.

This chain joins TRBV11-2 and TRBJ2-3; D gene ambiguous. CDR1 and CDR2 (germline): SGHAT, FQNNGV. Trimming pared 1 base from V and 3 bases from J, leaving 11 bases between. This CDR3 is 15 amino acids long. This chain's CDR3 is CASSLVQGLTDTQYF. The CDR3 nucleotides are TGTGCCAGCAGCTTAGTCCAAGGTCTGACAGATACGCAGTATTTT.

The rearrangement joins TRBV6-5 to TRBJ2-7; either TRBD1 or TRBD2 may supply D (6 bases each). The germline V and J ends were trimmed by 0 bases and 5 bases, with 17 bases remaining between them. This CDR3 is built from 16 residues. Germline V gene lookup returns CDR1 MNHEY and CDR2 SVGAGI. The CDR3 reads CASSYSWGAQSHEQYF. CDR3 sequence (DNA): TGTGCCAGCAGTTACTCTTGGGGGGCTCAATCCCACGAGCAGTACTTC.

This rearrangement joins TRBV29-1 to TRBJ2-1; 10 bases match TRBD2. The CDR3 sequence is 16 residues long. Germline assignment: CDR1 SQVTM and CDR2 ANQGSEA. V was pared by 1 base and J by 8 bases, with 11 bases of the junction left unmatched. The CDR3 reads CSVEVQLAGEVDEQFF. In nucleotides, the CDR3 is TGCAGCGTTGAAGTGCAGCTAGCGGGAGAGGTGGATGAGCAGTTCTTC.

This chain links TRBV9 with TRBJ1-4; the D is unclear. With 4 bases removed from V and 0 bases from J, the gap between germline ends came to 10 bases. Germline V gives CDR1 SGDLS, CDR2 YYNGEE. This CDR3 contains 15 residues. The CDR3 nucleotides are TGTGCCAGCAGCTTAGGACGCGCAACTAATGAAAAACTGTTTTTT. Translation gives CASSLGRATNEKLFF.

The chain carries TRBV19 and TRBJ1-2; 10 bases map to TRBD1. In germline, CDR1 is LNHDA, CDR2 SQIVND (reference sequence). The trim removed 6 bases at V and 5 bases at J, leaving 6 bases unmatched. The CDR3 totals 14 residues. CDR3 nucleotides: TGTGCCAGTAGCCACGGACAGGGGGGTTATGGCTACACCTTC. Protein: CASSHGQGGYGYTF. Filled out from reference TRBV19 and TRBJ1-2, the complete variable domain reads DGGITQSPKYLFRKEGQNVTLSCEQNLNHDAMYWYRQDPGQGLRLIYYSQIVNDFQKGDIAEGYSVSREKKESFPLTVTSAQKNPTAFYLCASSHGQGGYGYTFGSGTRLTVV.

The rearrangement links TRBV5-1 to TRBJ1-1; D gene uncertain. There are 13 residues in the CDR3. Germline-derived CDR1 and CDR2 are SGHRS and YFSETQ. V lost 4 bases and J 1 base, leaving 8 bases between the germline ends. CDR3 in DNA: TGCGCCAGCAGCAACGACCCGAACACTGAAGCTTTCTTT. It codes for CASSNDPNTEAFF.

The sample holds a few counts of this clone. The chain uses TRBV5-1 and TRBJ1-2; TRBD1 agrees at 7 bases. Germline values: CDR1 SGHRS, CDR2 YFSETQ. Trimming at V came to 4 bases and at J to 0 bases, leaving 3 bases not matched to a gene. The CDR3 sequence is 14 residues long. DNA for the CDR3: TGCGCCAGCAGCCCAGGGGGAGCTAACTATGGCTACACCTTC. This gives the protein CASSPGGANYGYTF.

This sequence joins TRBV18 and TRBJ1-1, with TRBD1 identical over 7 bases. This CDR3 has 15 residues. CDR1 and CDR2 from the germline V gene are KGHSH and LQKENI. J lost 0 bases, V lost 4 bases, and 5 bases had no gene match. CDR3 nucleotides: TGTGCCAGCTCACAGGGACAGTCCATGAACACTGAAGCTTTCTTT. This codes for CASSQGQSMNTEAFF.

The chain has TRBV18 and TRBJ1-1; TRBD1 is a possible D gene (5 bases). This CDR3 is built from 14 residues. Germline V lookup: CDR1 KGHSH, CDR2 LQKENI. The V end lost 3 bases, the J end lost 1 base, and 9 bases lay between the germline ends. CDR3 coding DNA: TGTGCCAGCTCACCGCGGGACGGGAACACTGAAGCTTTCTTT. Residues: CASSPRDGNTEAFF.